What follows are 27 T cell receptor beta chains derived from one specimen sequenced in a study of blood T cells in healthy people across ages. A second PCR, run for roughly 6 to 11 cycles, used a sample-barcoded 5' primer plus a J-beta primer mix. TCRdb analysed the 5' RACE reads with MiXCR anew, one entry per CDR3 protein. The data contain 780,000 or so distinct CDR3 sequences, about 53% of them singletons. Material for sequencing was blood. Receptor source: a man older than 75 in good health.

The chain is built from TRBV7-8 and TRBJ2-1; D is ambiguous. The germline V gene encodes CDR1 SGHVS and CDR2 FQNEAQ. The CDR3 length is 14 residues. Trimming removed 1 base from V and 6 bases from J, with 10 bases in between. The CDR3 loop is CASSLVVSSNEQFF. CDR3 DNA sequence: TGTGCCAGCAGCTTAGTAGTTAGCTCCAATGAGCAGTTCTTC.

The chain couples TRBV7-2 to TRBJ2-1; TRBD2 might be the D (6 bases). CDR3 size: 15 residues. Trimming removed 4 bases from V and 3 bases from J, with 13 bases in between. Germline V gene data show CDR1 as SGHTA and CDR2 as FQGNSA. The CDR3 DNA sequence: TGTGCCAGCAGCTCCCCTAGCGCCCGCTACAATGAGCAGTTCTTC. Protein: CASSSPSARYNEQFF. Supplemented by reference TRBV7-2 and TRBJ2-1, the full variable domain reads GAGVSQSPSNKVTEKGKDVELRCDPISGHTALYWYRQSLGQGLEFLIYFQGNSAPDKSGLPSDRFSAERTGGSVSTLTIQRTQQEDSAVYLCASSSPSARYNEQFFGPGTRLTVL.

Only a few counts were recorded for this clonotype. The CDR3 loop reads CSARGGLNEKLFF. CDR3 DNA sequence: TGCAGTGCTAGAGGGGGCCTGAATGAAAAACTGTTTTTT. This chain links TRBV20-1 with TRBJ1-4, with a tentative D call TRBD1 (5 bases). CDR3 length: 13 amino acids. Trimming took 1 base from V and 5 from J, leaving 8 bases between them. Germline V CDR1 and CDR2: DFQATT, SNEGSKA (reference sequence).

The chain has TRBV20-1 and TRBJ2-1; 9 nucleotides agree with TRBD2. The junction had 4 bases not matched to a gene; V was cut back by 0 bases and J by 4 bases. The CDR3 length is 15 residues. Looked up from germline, CDR1 is DFQATT and CDR2 is SNEGSKA (reference sequence). The CDR3 region has the DNA TGCAGTGCTAGAGATCAGACTAGCGGTTACAATGAGCAGTTCTTC. It yields the protein CSARDQTSGYNEQFF.

This clonotype was detected only a few times. The chain carries TRBV3-1 and TRBJ2-1, with D possibly matching TRBD2 (5 bases). CDR1 and CDR2 from the germline V gene are LGHDT and YNNKEL (reference sequence). This CDR3 has 15 amino acids. Trimming pared 0 bases from V and 7 bases from J, leaving 13 bases between. CDR3 sequence (DNA): TGTGCCAGCAGCCAAGACGCGGGCGCGTGGAATGAGCAGTTCTTC. It is translated as CASSQDAGAWNEQFF.

The chain has TRBV18 and TRBJ2-1; 12 nucleotides line up with TRBD2. V shed 5 bases and J 4 bases; nucleotides not matched to a gene: 6. CDR3 size: 16 residues. In germline, CDR1 is KGHSH, CDR2 LQKENI. This CDR3 is CASSSGLAGLYNEQFF. CDR3 nucleotide sequence: TGTGCCAGCTCAAGCGGACTAGCGGGACTGTACAATGAGCAGTTCTTC.

This clonotype turned up a few times. The chain joins TRBV28 to TRBJ2-1; 9 bases map to TRBD2. The CDR3 has 13 residues. J was trimmed by 7 bases and V by 8 bases; bases with no gene match: 6. Germline CDR1 is MDHEN and CDR2 is SYDVKM. The CDR3 DNA is TGTGCCAGCGGTCGACTAGCGGTGAATGAGCAGTTCTTC. Amino acid sequence: CASGRLAVNEQFF.

This clonotype was detected only a few times. CDR3 bases: TGTGCCAGCAGTAAACCGGGACTAGCGGGAGTGGTAGATACGCAGTATTTT. This codes for CASSKPGLAGVVDTQYF. The chain links TRBV28 to TRBJ2-3, with 14 bases matching TRBD2. This CDR3 comprises 17 residues. CDR1 is MDHEN, CDR2 SYDVKM, per germline. V lost 5 bases and J lost 5; bases outside the gene matches: 9.

The rearrangement links TRBV12-3 or TRBV12-4 to TRBJ2-3, with TRBD2 identical over 8 bases. The junction had 15 bases not matched to a gene; V was cut back by 3 bases and J by 4 bases. The CDR3 consists of 18 residues. CDR3 nucleotides: TGTGCCAGCAGTTTGGGGGGCGGACTAGCACGCCGTTCAGATACGCAGTATTTT. Protein: CASSLGGGLARRSDTQYF.

The chain employs TRBV10-3 and TRBJ2-3; TRBD1 agrees at 8 bases. This CDR3 has 15 amino acids. The junction had 11 bases not matched to a gene; V was cut back by 6 bases and J by 6 bases. Germline V CDR1 and CDR2: ENHRY, SYGVKD. The CDR3 here is CAIRPDRVEGDTQYF. The DNA of the CDR3 is TGTGCCATCAGACCGGACAGGGTTGAGGGGGATACGCAGTATTTT.

The chain employs TRBV2 and TRBJ2-6; D tentatively reads TRBD1 or TRBD2 (5 bases each). Germline CDR1 SNHLY, CDR2 FYNNEI. Trimming removed 5 bases at V and 4 bases at J, with 18 bases between. This CDR3 is built from 17 residues. For the CDR3, the DNA is TGTGCCAGCAGTCAAGATGAGGGACCTGGAGGGGCCAACGTCCTGACTTTC. Amino acids: CASSQDEGPGGANVLTF.

The genes are TRBV7-2 and TRBJ2-7, with D perhaps given as TRBD1 or TRBD2 (6 bases each). Germline CDR1 SGHTA, CDR2 FQGNSA. The CDR3 spans 15 residues. The V gene lost 5 bases and the J gene lost 5 bases, with 19 bases spanning the gap. CDR3 sequence (DNA): TGTGCCAGCAGCGTCACGGGGGCCACCGGGAACGAGCAGTACTTC. It translates to CASSVTGATGNEQYF. Complete variable domain (other parts from reference TRBV7-2 and TRBJ2-7): GAGVSQSPSNKVTEKGKDVELRCDPISGHTALYWYRQSLGQGLEFLIYFQGNSAPDKSGLPSDRFSAERTGGSVSTLTIQRTQQEDSAVYLCASSVTGATGNEQYFGPGTRLTVT.

The genes are TRBV20-1 and TRBJ2-3; D is ambiguous. CDR1 and CDR2 (germline): DFQATT, SNEGSKA (reference sequence). CDR3 length equals 14 residues. The V and J ends lost 0 bases and 5 bases respectively, with 12 bases between them. The CDR3 nucleotides are TGCAGTGCTAGAGATAGTAGTTTGGTAGATACGCAGTATTTT. Its protein is CSARDSSLVDTQYF.

J is TRBJ1-2 and V is TRBV6-6; TRBD1 matches at 8 bases. CDR1 and CDR2 from the germline V gene are MNHNY and SVGAGI (reference sequence). The CDR3 consists of 15 residues. With V trimmed by 2 bases and J by 5 bases, 7 bases remained unmatched. The CDR3 protein is CASSYSAGGSYGYTF. In DNA, the CDR3 is TGTGCCAGCAGTTACAGCGCAGGGGGCTCATATGGCTACACCTTC.

The CDR3 reads CASNEGTDSYNEQYF. DNA of the CDR3: TGCGCCTCCAATGAGGGGACAGATTCCTACAATGAGCAGTACTTC. The chain combines TRBV5-1 with TRBJ2-1; 7 nucleotides align to TRBD1. The J call is doubtful: the DNA matches TRBJ2-7 better. Germline V gives CDR1 SGHRS, CDR2 YFSETQ. This CDR3 has 15 amino acids.

V and J are TRBV9 and TRBJ2-6; TRBD1 matches 8 bases. This CDR3 spans 22 amino acids. Germline V gene sequence: CDR1 SGDLS, CDR2 YYNGEE. Trimming removed 0 bases from V and 2 bases from J; junction bases left unmatched: 19. The CDR3 coding sequence is TGTGCCAGCAGCGTAGATAGGCTTTTGGGGACAGGAACTGGCCCTGGGGCCAACGTCCTGACTTTC. This gives the protein CASSVDRLLGTGTGPGANVLTF.

This sequence joins TRBV2 and TRBJ2-1; D might be TRBD1 (5 bases). The J call may be in error: the DNA end matches TRBJ2-7 better. Per the germline V gene, CDR1 is SNHLY and CDR2 is FYNNEI. The CDR3 is 14 amino acids. The CDR3 DNA sequence: TGTGCCAGCAGAACCGGACACACCTACAATGAGCAGTACTTC. This codes for CASRTGHTYNEQYF.

The J gene is TRBJ2-1, the V gene TRBV20-1; TRBD1 or TRBD2 may be the D gene (5 bases each). CDR3 length equals 11 residues. Germline values: CDR1 DFQATT, CDR2 SNEGSKA (reference sequence). V was pared by 7 bases and J by 12 bases, with 16 bases between. CDR3 sequence (DNA): TGCAGTGGGGGCGGACTCGTGGGGCAGTTCTTC. Its protein is CSGGGLVGQFF.

This clonotype was picked up a small number of times. The V gene is TRBV5-1, the J gene TRBJ2-3; 7 bases line up with TRBD1. CDR3 length equals 14 residues. Germline CDR1 reads SGHRS; CDR2 reads YFSETQ. With V trimmed by 4 bases and J by 2 bases, 4 bases remained unmatched. This CDR3 reads CASSLGQLTDTQYF. The CDR3 DNA reads as TGCGCCAGCAGCCTGGGACAGCTCACAGATACGCAGTATTTT.

The J gene is TRBJ2-5, the V gene TRBV24-1; D unclear. The assigned J gene may be wrong: the sequence end matches TRBJ2-7 better. Germline CDR1 and CDR2: KGHDR and SFDVKD. This CDR3 spans 15 amino acids. CDR3 region: CATSDPGSSTYEQYF. The CDR3 DNA follows: TGTGCCACCAGTGATCCCGGATCCAGTACCTACGAGCAGTACTTC.

V and J are TRBV6-1 and TRBJ2-1, with no clear D. V lost 1 base to trimming and J lost 12 bases, with 13 bases between them. CDR3 size: 13 residues. Germline loops: CDR1 MNHNS, CDR2 SASEGT. The CDR3 DNA follows: TGTGCCAGCAGTGAAGGTATCTCCCGCGGGCAGTTCTTC. It codes for CASSEGISRGQFF.

This chain connects TRBV12-3 or TRBV12-4 to TRBJ1-1; D unclear. The length of the CDR3 is 15 residues. Trimming removed 3 bases at V and 1 base at J, with 12 bases between. The CDR3 loop reads CASSFNKGRNTEAFF. The DNA for the CDR3 is TGTGCCAGCAGTTTTAATAAGGGTCGGAACACTGAAGCTTTCTTT.

In nucleotides, the CDR3 is TGTGCCAGCAGTGCGGACAGGGCCGGGGAGACCCAGTACTTC. Translating it yields CASSADRAGETQYF. This sequence joins TRBV2 and TRBJ2-7; 8 bases match TRBD1. The J call is uncertain, as TRBJ2-5 better fits the DNA end. The CDR3 is 14 amino acids. Germline V gene data show CDR1 as SNHLY and CDR2 as FYNNEI.

The chain employs TRBV4-1 and TRBJ2-2; 9 positions match TRBD1. CDR3 length equals 15 residues. The germline V gene encodes CDR1 MGHRA and CDR2 YSYEKL. Trimming removed 4 bases from V and 4 bases from J; junction bases left unmatched: 4. Here the CDR3 reads CASSRDREFTGELFF. The DNA of the CDR3 is TGCGCCAGCAGCCGGGACAGGGAATTCACCGGGGAGCTGTTTTTT.

The chain has TRBV5-1 and TRBJ1-2, with D possibly matching TRBD1 (5 bases). The germline V gene encodes CDR1 SGHRS and CDR2 YFSETQ. CDR3 length equals 16 residues. The V gene lost 0 bases and the J gene lost 0 bases, with 12 bases spanning the gap. CDR3 nucleotide sequence: TGCGCCAGCAGCTTGGCTGCCGACAGTCCTAACTATGGCTACACCTTC. Amino acids: CASSLAADSPNYGYTF.

This clonotype was observed a handful of times. This chain links TRBV5-1 with TRBJ2-3; D remains unclear. This CDR3 region has 13 residues. CDR1 SGHRS and CDR2 YFSETQ come from the germline V gene. The V end lost 0 bases, the J end lost 5 bases, and 7 bases lay between the germline ends. CDR3 DNA sequence: TGCGCCAGCAGCTTGGAGGCCGTAGATACGCAGTATTTT. Amino acids: CASSLEAVDTQYF.

This clonotype was seen only a few times. The V and J genes are TRBV29-1 and TRBJ2-1, with TRBD2 matching 8 bases. This CDR3 is built from 15 residues. The V gene end was trimmed by 8 bases and the J gene end by 0 bases; junction bases not matched to a gene: 9. The germline CDR1 and CDR2 sequences are SQVTM and ANQGSEA. DNA for the CDR3: TGCAGCTCCCGAGGCGGGAGGAGCTCCTACAATGAGCAGTTCTTC. Protein product: CSSRGGRSSYNEQFF.